What follows are 22 T cell receptor beta chains derived from one specimen sequenced in a study of neurological immune-mediated disorders. TCRdb called the 5' RACE reads again in MiXCR, with one record for every CDR3 protein. The repertoire includes tens of thousands of distinct CDR3 sequences, 6% to 7% of them detected once, and about 0.5% sits in the top ten. The specimen sequenced was CD4+ T cells from blood. These TCRs come from a woman in her thirties or forties in good health.

This clonotype was observed at least ten times. The chain joins TRBV10-3 to TRBJ1-1, with D perhaps matching TRBD1 (6 bases). The CDR3 length is 15 residues. Germline V gene lookup returns CDR1 ENHRY and CDR2 SYGVKD. Between the trimmed V and J ends, which lost 3 bases and 0 bases, there was a span of 11 bases. CDR3 sequence (DNA): TGTGCCATCAGTGATGCGGGACAAGTGAACACTGAAGCTTTCTTT. This gives the protein CAISDAGQVNTEAFF.

This clonotype was picked up many times. V usage is TRBV20-1 and J usage is TRBJ2-5; TRBD2 matches 11 bases. This CDR3 comprises 14 residues. Germline CDR1 is DFQATT and CDR2 is SNEGSKA (reference sequence). V lost 3 bases and J lost 4; bases outside the gene matches: 4. The DNA of the CDR3 is TGCAGTGCTAGTCAGCTAGCGGGAGGAGAGACCCAGTACTTC. It translates to CSASQLAGGETQYF.

This clonotype was observed at least ten times. This chain links TRBV5-6 with TRBJ1-5, with no clear D. CDR1 is SGHDT, CDR2 YYEEEE, per germline. The V end lost 1 base, the J end lost 1 base, and 12 bases lay between the germline ends. The CDR3 runs 16 residues. CDR3 sequence reads: CASSLFSRRSNQPQHF. The CDR3 nucleotides read TGTGCCAGCAGCTTGTTTTCGCGTCGAAGCAATCAGCCCCAGCATTTT.

This clonotype was seen many times. This chain joins TRBV6-1 and TRBJ2-3; D unclear. The CDR3 consists of 11 residues. The germline V gene has CDR1 MNHNS and CDR2 SASEGT. V dropped 7 bases and J dropped 8 bases, with 10 bases sitting between them. In DNA form, the CDR3 reads TGTGCCAGCATGGAGAGCTTTACGCAGTATTTT. Its protein is CASMESFTQYF.

This clonotype has at least ten counts. The chain employs TRBV20-1 and TRBJ2-7, with TRBD1 identical over 9 bases. With 3 bases clipped from V and 3 bases from J, the junction kept 9 bases outside the gene matches. Germline lookup yields CDR1 DFQATT and CDR2 SNEGSKA (reference sequence). The CDR3 is 15 amino acids. CDR3 region: CSASHFGQGFYEQYF. The DNA for the CDR3 is TGCAGTGCTAGTCATTTCGGACAGGGGTTCTACGAGCAGTACTTC.

This clonotype was picked up many times. This chain uses TRBV7-2 with TRBJ2-5, with D perhaps matching TRBD1 or TRBD2 (6 bases each). The CDR3 has 15 residues. CDR1 and CDR2 (germline): SGHTA, FQGNSA. The ends were cut back, 8 bases at V and 1 base at J, with 17 bases in the middle. For the CDR3, the DNA is TGTGCCAGCGCTTGGCGGGACACAACCCAAGAGACCCAGTACTTC. This codes for CASAWRDTTQETQYF.

This clonotype showed up many times. This rearrangement joins TRBV14 to TRBJ1-5, with 7 bases fitting TRBD1. Germline CDR1 is SGHDN and CDR2 is FVKESK. The V segment lost 4 bases and the J segment 3 bases; nucleotides outside the gene matches: 3. The CDR3 runs 14 residues. The CDR3 here is CASSRGTDNQPQHF. The CDR3 region has the DNA TGTGCCAGCAGCCGAGGGACAGACAATCAGCCCCAGCATTTT.

This clonotype was seen ten or more times. The chain is built from TRBV7-8 and TRBJ2-1; 7 nucleotides match TRBD1. V shed 3 bases and J 10 bases; nucleotides not matched to a gene: 3. The germline V gene encodes CDR1 SGHVS and CDR2 FQNEAQ. This CDR3 is built from 12 residues. CDR3 DNA sequence: TGTGCCAGCAGCTTTGACAGGGACGAGCAGTTCTTC. It translates to CASSFDRDEQFF.

At least ten counts were recorded for this clonotype. This chain uses TRBV29-1 with TRBJ2-3, with 8 bases matching TRBD2. V lost 3 bases, J lost 2 bases, and 7 bases stayed unmatched. The CDR3 length is 15 residues. Germline CDR1 is SQVTM and CDR2 is ANQGSEA. DNA for the CDR3: TGCAGCGTTGATGGGCTAGCGGGCCCCACAGATACGCAGTATTTT. This sequence encodes CSVDGLAGPTDTQYF.

This clonotype was seen ten or more times. The chain combines TRBV7-2 with TRBJ1-6, with 8 bases aligning to TRBD1. Trimming cost V 4 bases and J 10 bases; bases outside gene matches: 12. Germline V gene data show CDR1 as SGHTA and CDR2 as FQGNSA. This CDR3 contains 16 residues. CDR3 DNA sequence: TGTGCCAGCAGCTCCGGACCTGGGACAGGAGGCTCACCCCTCCACTTT. This translates into CASSSGPGTGGSPLHF.

This clonotype was counted many times. The chain is built from TRBV2 and TRBJ2-3; a weak D match, TRBD2 (5 bases). V shed 10 bases and J shed 0 bases, with 8 bases lying between them. Germline assignment: CDR1 SNHLY and CDR2 FYNNEI. The CDR3 has 12 residues. The CDR3 protein is CATGLSTDTQYF. CDR3 bases: TGTGCCACCGGACTTAGCACAGATACGCAGTATTTT.

This clonotype was seen at least ten times. The genes are TRBV5-1 and TRBJ2-2; D is possibly TRBD2 (5 bases). The V gene lost 6 bases and the J gene lost 2 bases, with 11 bases spanning the gap. The V gene's germline CDR1 is SGHRS and CDR2 YFSETQ. The CDR3 runs to 14 residues. CDR3 bases: TGCGCCAGCACCGAGGGCGGAAACACCGGGGAGCTGTTTTTT. Its translation is CASTEGGNTGELFF.

V is TRBV5-6 and J is TRBJ2-7; 7 bases align to TRBD1. V lost 1 base, J lost 6 bases, and 10 bases stayed unmatched. Per germline, CDR1 SGHDT and CDR2 YYEEEE. This CDR3 has 15 residues. The CDR3 region has the DNA TGTGCCAGCAGCTTGTTGGGACAGAAGGCCTTCGAGCAGTACTTC. It translates to CASSLLGQKAFEQYF.

In this sample, this clonotype turned up many times. CDR3 sequence reads: CSADSLAGSSSYNEQFF. CDR3 sequence (DNA): TGCAGTGCCGACTCACTAGCGGGCTCAAGCTCCTACAATGAGCAGTTCTTC. This sequence joins TRBV20-1 and TRBJ2-1; 9 bases match TRBD2. The CDR3 extends over 17 amino acids. The germline gives CDR1 DFQATT, CDR2 SNEGSKA (reference sequence). J gave up 0 bases and V 6 bases, and 12 bases lay outside the gene matches.

At least ten counts were recorded for this clonotype. V and J are TRBV29-1 and TRBJ2-2; 7 bases match TRBD2. Losses at the gene ends were 6 bases for V and 5 bases for J; bases not matched to a gene: 12. Germline V gives CDR1 SQVTM, CDR2 ANQGSEA. The CDR3 runs to 15 residues. The CDR3 DNA follows: TGCAGCGTCCCTGCGCTGGGAGGGTGGACCGGGGAGCTGTTTTTT. Translation gives CSVPALGGWTGELFF.

This clonotype was observed at least ten times. This chain joins TRBV10-2 and TRBJ1-1; TRBD1 is a possible D gene (5 bases). Germline-derived CDR1 and CDR2 are WSHSY and SAAADI. The CDR3 consists of 12 residues. V lost 10 bases and J 5 bases, leaving 14 bases between the germline ends. CDR3 residues: CAIAVGGTEAFF. CDR3 nucleotides: TGCGCCATTGCAGTCGGGGGAACTGAAGCTTTCTTT.

In this sample, this clonotype turned up many times. The chain joins TRBV5-1 to TRBJ2-4, with TRBD2 identical over 7 bases. Unmatched junction bases numbered 15, after V lost 1 base and J lost 11 bases. CDR1 is SGHRS, CDR2 YFSETQ, per germline. The CDR3 contains 16 residues. The CDR3 protein is CASSLSGGSSFGVQYF. The CDR3 DNA reads TGCGCCAGCAGCTTGAGTGGCGGGAGCTCCTTCGGCGTTCAGTACTTC.

This clonotype has only a few counts. The chain is built from TRBV6-6 and TRBJ2-5; D perhaps matches TRBD2 (5 bases). The CDR3 loop spans 15 amino acids. Trimming cost V 8 bases and J 5 bases, with 21 bases left between them. Germline V gene data show CDR1 as MNHNY and CDR2 as SVGAGI (reference sequence). In DNA form, the CDR3 reads TGTGCCAGCGGGCGGACTCTTGCCGGTGGGGAGACCCAGTACTTC. Amino acid sequence: CASGRTLAGGETQYF.

This clonotype has at least ten counts. The chain recombines TRBV7-9 with TRBJ2-1; D possibly corresponds to TRBD1 (7 bases). This CDR3 is 15 amino acids long. Per the germline V gene, CDR1 is SEHNR and CDR2 is FQNEAQ (reference sequence). The ends were cut back, 4 bases at V and 7 bases at J, with 17 bases in the middle. The CDR3 protein is CASSSQGGRLNEQFF. The CDR3 nucleotides are TGTGCCAGCAGCTCTCAGGGGGGTCGTTTGAATGAGCAGTTCTTC.

This clonotype has at least ten counts. V is TRBV20-1 and J is TRBJ2-3, with a weak D call TRBD2 (6 bases). Germline CDR1 reads DFQATT; CDR2 reads SNEGSKA (reference sequence). The CDR3 is 13 amino acids. In DNA form, the CDR3 reads TGCAGCCGCCGGGACTCTAGCACAGATACGCAGTATTTT. Translating gives CSRRDSSTDTQYF.

This clonotype was found many times. The rearrangement joins TRBV6-5 to TRBJ1-2, with D possibly matching TRBD1 (6 bases). Germline V gene sequence: CDR1 MNHEY, CDR2 SVGAGI. Trimming removed 6 bases at V and 7 bases at J, with 15 bases between. The CDR3 has 13 residues. The CDR3: CASSPPGAGGYTF. The CDR3 DNA reads as TGTGCCAGCAGCCCTCCAGGGGCGGGTGGCTACACCTTC.

This clonotype was counted at least ten times. The chain uses TRBV29-1 and TRBJ2-1; 8 bases fit TRBD2. Germline-derived CDR1 and CDR2 are SQVTM and ANQGSEA. This CDR3 has 14 residues. V lost 6 bases, J lost 9 bases, and 13 bases stayed unmatched. In DNA form, the CDR3 reads TGCAGCGTCGAGCGACTGTCGGGGGGGGGTGAGCAGTTCTTC. The encoded protein is CSVERLSGGGEQFF.